The sample holds a few counts of the clone carrying this TCR beta chain. Its antigen is not known. This CDR3 comprises 15 residues. Unmatched junction bases numbered 5, after V lost 3 bases and J lost 4 bases. Germline assignment: CDR1 MDHEN and CDR2 SYDVKM. Included hyperthyroidism patients were aged 18 to 65 and newly diagnosed (under 2 months' duration). Out of 9.5 to 10 ml of fresh peripheral blood, PBMCs were obtained. Using RNA transcripts, the TCR beta CDR3 regions were amplified. First-round RT-PCR used HTBI primers; second-round multiplex PCR followed. TCRdb recomputed calls from the multiplex PCR reads with MiXCR, one row per CDR3 protein. The sample includes some 380,000 distinct CDR3 sequences, approximately 15% of them seen just once. The record originates from a study of Graves' ophthalmopathy and Graves' hyperthyroidism. Study findings and constraints: Among thyroid clonotypes expanded above 0.001 frequency, most also appeared in blood.

The sequence came from a woman aged 18-29 years with stable Graves' hyperthyroidism. This chain links TRBV28 with TRBJ2-5, with 10 bases identical to TRBD1. Material: peripheral blood. CDR3 bases: TGTGCCAGCAGTTTCGGGACAGGGGCCGGAGAGACCCAGTACTTC. Its protein product is CASSFGTGAGETQYF.